This paragraph reports one T cell receptor beta chain. The CDR3 covers 15 residues. From germline, CDR1 is SNHLY and CDR2 FYNNEI. V dropped 1 base and J dropped 5 bases, with 11 bases sitting between them. Measured with immunoSEQ multiplex PCR; TCRdb has only the in-frame clones, and not every one. Here the sample spans fewer than 250,000 clones, around 84% being singletons. These data are taken from a study of blood T cell repertoires in COVID-19. At the level of the study: Sources were T cells, B-cell-depleted T cells, or PBMCs; the material itself was cDNA or gDNA.

Source material: peripheral blood. The chain joins TRBV2 to TRBJ2-2; a weak D match, TRBD2 (6 bases). This TCR came from a man aged 55 to 70 with acute or convalescent COVID-19. This CDR3 is CASSEEAGRTGELFF. The CDR3 nucleotides read TGTGCCAGCAGTGAAGAGGCGGGGCGGACCGGGGAGCTGTTTTTT.